The next 10 T cell receptor beta chains were all read from a single sample in a study of early T cells in non-severe SARS-CoV-2 infection. TCRdb reprocessed the 5' RACE reads via MiXCR and lists one record per CDR3 protein. The sample shows fewer than 65,000 distinct CDR3 sequences, 4.5% to 7.5% of them seen only once. The sequences come from whole blood, collected at baseline. The receptors derive from an adult who was a healthcare worker with PCR-confirmed SARS-CoV-2 infection or an uninfected control (not recorded which).

Remarks on this clonotype: A clone one base away is much larger, so this may be a read error. The V and J genes are TRBV10-2 and TRBJ2-7; D not resolved. Germline loops: CDR1 WSHSY, CDR2 SAAADI. This CDR3 is built from 14 residues. The CDR3 DNA sequence: TGCGCCAGCAGTGAGTCAGGGCCGCGCTACAAGCAGTACTTC. This translates into CASSESGPRYKQYF.

The chain combines TRBV11-2 with TRBJ2-1; D remains unclear. This CDR3 is built from 15 residues. Germline assignment: CDR1 SGHAT and CDR2 FQNNGV. Deletions cut 5 bases from V and 1 base from J, with 12 bases between. CDR3 sequence: CASSPQRLSYNEQFF. CDR3 in DNA: TGTGCCAGCAGCCCCCAGCGCCTATCCTACAATGAGCAGTTCTTC.

This clonotype was seen repeatedly, ten times or more. CDR3: CASSRRGNSLAGEQTGELFF. The CDR3 DNA reads as TGTGCCAGTAGTCGCCGGGGGAACTCTCTAGCGGGAGAGCAAACCGGGGAGCTGTTTTTT. The chain uses TRBV19 and TRBJ2-2; 10 nucleotides match TRBD2. J was trimmed by 5 bases and V by 5 bases; bases with no gene match: 20. CDR3 length: 20 amino acids. From germline, CDR1 is LNHDA and CDR2 SQIVND (reference sequence).

This clonotype was counted many times. The V and J genes are TRBV4-3 and TRBJ1-3; the D gene is possibly TRBD1 (5 bases). Germline-derived CDR1 and CDR2 are LGHNA and YSLEER. The CDR3 contains 16 residues. V was shortened by 0 bases and J by 3 bases, with 12 bases between the two germline ends. The CDR3 DNA reads TGCGCCAGCAGCCAAGATGGGTCGAGGGGTGGAAACACCATATATTTT. Amino acids: CASSQDGSRGGNTIYF.

This clonotype was seen many times. This chain's CDR3 is CAISESARTGYEQYF. The CDR3 DNA reads TGTGCCATCAGTGAGTCCGCCCGGACAGGGTACGAGCAGTACTTC. V and J are TRBV10-3 and TRBJ2-7; 8 bases agree with TRBD1. The CDR3 is 15 residues long. Trimming cost V 0 bases and J 4 bases; bases outside gene matches: 5. CDR1 and CDR2 from the germline V gene are ENHRY and SYGVKD.

V gene TRBV4-2 combines with J gene TRBJ2-7; D gene uncertain. CDR1 LGHNA and CDR2 YNFKEQ come from the germline V gene. The CDR3 length is 15 residues. V was shortened by 1 base and J by 6 bases, with 16 bases between the two germline ends. The CDR3 region has the DNA TGTGCCAGCAGCCAAGGGCACTACTTCTTCTTCGAGCAGTACTTC. It translates to CASSQGHYFFFEQYF.

CDR3 residues: CASSEGLTYEQYF. CDR3 in DNA: TGTGCCAGCTCGGAGGGACTTACCTACGAGCAGTACTTC. The rearrangement uses TRBV11-2 and TRBJ2-7, with D possibly being TRBD2 (6 bases). CDR3 size: 13 residues. In germline, CDR1 is SGHAT, CDR2 FQNNGV. V gave up 8 bases and J gave up 2 bases, with 13 bases separating them.

The CDR3 here is CASRGPGDGEAFF. Here the CDR3 DNA reads TGTGCCAGCAGGGGACCCGGGGATGGTGAAGCTTTCTTT. The gene calls are TRBV6-6 and TRBJ1-1, with D perhaps TRBD1 (5 bases). This CDR3 comprises 13 residues. CDR1 and CDR2 from the germline V gene are MNHNY and SVGAGI (reference sequence). The V and J ends lost 6 bases and 7 bases respectively, with 15 bases between them.

There are many counts of this clonotype. The chain combines TRBV7-8 with TRBJ2-2; 10 nucleotides line up with TRBD1. V was pared by 8 bases and J by 7 bases, with 7 bases of the junction left unmatched. CDR1 is SGHVS, CDR2 FQNEAQ, per germline. The CDR3 is made up of 14 amino acids. The CDR3 DNA is TGTGCCAGCGGCGACAGGGGGCTGGGCGGGGAGCTGTTTTTT. This sequence encodes CASGDRGLGGELFF.

This clonotype was found many times. This rearrangement joins TRBV7-2 to TRBJ1-6; TRBD1 aligns across 8 bases. There are 15 residues in the CDR3. J gave up 9 bases and V 1 base, and 5 bases lay outside the gene matches. Germline V gene data show CDR1 as SGHTA and CDR2 as FQGNSA. The CDR3 DNA follows: TGTGCCAGCAGCTTAGAGACAGGGGCTCCTTCACCCCTCCACTTT. This translates into CASSLETGAPSPLHF.